The sequence of this TCR beta chain was determined in a study of tumor-infiltrating lymphocytes in primary liver carcinoma. Study-wide points: Researchers report that only about 7-25% of top clones turned up in all five tumor regions.

Co-extracting RNA and DNA was done with about 18-33 mg of unsorted bulk tissue as input. These patients lived with chronic HBV infection and had never been treated. The authors sampled five separate regions per tumor. A remark on this clonotype: Its antigen is unidentified. At one boundary the junction diverges from the germline segment, which might be a read error.

Germline V gene lookup returns CDR1 SGHAT and CDR2 FQNNGV. The length of the CDR3 is 15 residues. A constant-region primer primed TCR beta cDNA synthesis from about 0.55 ug of total RNA. The TCR beta library was amplified through three nested multiplex PCR rounds in a modified ARM-PCR procedure. Two initial PCR rounds of about 9 cycles each paired TRBV1-TRBV30 forward primers with a C-beta reverse primer. TCRdb re-called the multiplex PCR reads with MiXCR, one entry per CDR3 protein. The data hold 75,000 to 90,000 distinct CDR3 sequences, with 55% to 85% observed a single time. The specimen was liver tumor tissue from sampling region 1. Described subset: tumor region T1, superior pole. The chain recombines TRBV11-2 with TRBJ2-1; TRBD2 aligns across 9 bases. The receptor comes from a man aged 35-49 years with primary liver carcinoma and hepatitis B virus infection. As DNA, the CDR3 is TGTGTCAGCAGTTTAGCGGGGGTCTCCTACAATGAACAGTTCTTC. Its translation is CVSSLAGVSYNEQFF.